These 7 T cell receptor beta chains share one sample of origin, sequenced in a study of T cell responses to AZD1222 COVID-19 vaccine. TCRdb's table, derived via immunoSEQ multiplex PCR, lists solely in-frame clones and lacks some. The table includes 130,000 or so clones, 93% detected once. Source: peripheral blood, taken on day 0 of AZD1222 vaccination. These receptors were taken from an adult in good health.

This chain links TRBV28 with TRBJ2-2; unclear D gene. Germline CDR1 and CDR2: MDHEN and SYDVKM. The CDR3 contains 13 residues. Trimming stripped 6 bases from V and 2 bases from J, with 7 bases between. Here the CDR3 DNA reads TGTGCCAGCAGGCCCTATAACACCGGGGAGCTGTTTTTT. This translates into CASRPYNTGELFF.

This chain uses TRBV5-5 with TRBJ2-3; D tentatively fits TRBD1 or TRBD2 (6 bases each). CDR1 and CDR2 (germline): SGHKS, YYEKEE (reference sequence). V lost 1 base, J lost 6 bases, and 12 bases lay in between. This CDR3 has 14 amino acids. The CDR3 DNA is TGTGCCAGCAGCTTGCTGTCGGGGGCGGATACGCAGTATTTT. Amino acid sequence: CASSLLSGADTQYF.

In DNA form, the CDR3 reads TGTGCCAGCAGTTGGTCGGACAGGTCTGGCTACACCTTC. Its translation is CASSWSDRSGYTF. J is TRBJ1-2 and V is TRBV6-2 or TRBV6-3; 7 bases match TRBD1. CDR3 length equals 13 residues. Germline V gene data show CDR1 as MNHEY and CDR2 as SVGEGT. Losses at the gene ends were 4 bases for V and 7 bases for J; bases not matched to a gene: 6.

The chain joins TRBV6-1 to TRBJ1-3; D not resolved. Trimming took 3 bases from V and 2 from J, leaving 2 bases between them. The CDR3 runs to 12 residues. Germline V gives CDR1 MNHNS, CDR2 SASEGT. The CDR3 bases are TGTGCCAGCAGTGATGCTGGAAACACCATATATTTT. This sequence encodes CASSDAGNTIYF.

V is TRBV28 and J is TRBJ2-2; D may be TRBD1 (5 bases). The CDR3 runs 15 residues. In germline, CDR1 is MDHEN, CDR2 SYDVKM. V lost 2 bases and J lost 4, with 11 bases in between. The CDR3 reads CASSLAGHATGELFF. The CDR3 bases are TGTGCCAGCAGTTTAGCAGGGCACGCCACCGGGGAGCTGTTTTTT.

The chain joins TRBV7-6 to TRBJ2-7, with D possibly being TRBD1 (8 bases). The ends were cut back, 0 bases at V and 2 bases at J, with 11 bases in the middle. The CDR3 has 15 amino acids. The V gene's germline CDR1 is SGHVS and CDR2 FNYEAQ. The CDR3 DNA reads as TGTGCCAGCAGCTTAGCTACAGGGGGGGCCTACGAGCAGTACTTC. It yields the protein CASSLATGGAYEQYF.

The table lists this clone with a few counts. One base away lies a much larger clone, so this may be a sequencing read error. CDR3 region: CATSRDGDSGANVLTF. The CDR3 DNA reads TGTGCCACCAGCAGAGACGGGGACTCTGGGGCCAACGTCCTGACTTTC. The J gene is TRBJ2-6, the V gene TRBV15; possibly TRBD2 for D (5 bases). This CDR3 contains 16 residues. The V gene's germline CDR1 is LNHNV and CDR2 YYDKDF (reference sequence). V was cut by 0 bases and J by 0 bases, with 6 bases left in between.